Given below is one T cell receptor beta chain in context. Its antigen is not identified. Germline is not matched at one junction end, which may reflect a read error. The data were taken from a study of blood T cells in healthy people across ages. Study-wide findings and caveats: One million T cells yielded diversity estimates that were considered underestimates. Correlation between TCR beta diversity and naive T cell percentage was strong.

Combining a sample-barcoded 5' primer with a J-beta primer mix, a second PCR ran for roughly 7 to 12 cycles. Every molecule of cDNA carried a tag from a template-switch adaptor with 12 random nucleotides. TCRdb analysed the 5' RACE reads with MiXCR anew, one entry per CDR3 protein. The repertoire holds around 800,000 distinct CDR3 sequences, with around a quarter as singletons. The CDR3 contains 15 residues. Germline CDR1 SGHRS, CDR2 YFSETQ. This sample also belongs to another study, concerning T cells of mothers and their children. In that study: Each child gave a few million TCR beta CDR3 reads (each mother, over 8.5 million).

This sequence joins TRBV5-1 and TRBJ1-6; no clear D gene. This TCR was recovered from a boy aged 5 to 17 in good health. Sequencing used blood. CDR3 residues: CASSLVAGDNSPPHF. In nucleotides, the CDR3 is TGCGCCAGCAGCTTGGTGGCAGGAGACAATTCACCCCCCCACTTT.